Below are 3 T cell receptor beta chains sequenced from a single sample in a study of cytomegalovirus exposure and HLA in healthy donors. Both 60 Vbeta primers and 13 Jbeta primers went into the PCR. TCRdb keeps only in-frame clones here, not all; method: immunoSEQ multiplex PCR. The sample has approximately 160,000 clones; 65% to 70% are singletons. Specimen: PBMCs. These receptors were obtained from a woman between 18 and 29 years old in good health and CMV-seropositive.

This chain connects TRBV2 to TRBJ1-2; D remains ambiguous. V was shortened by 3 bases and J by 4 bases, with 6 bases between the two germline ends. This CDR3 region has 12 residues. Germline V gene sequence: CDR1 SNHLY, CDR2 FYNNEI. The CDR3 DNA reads TGTGCCAGCAGTGACGTTTTCTATGGCTACACCTTC. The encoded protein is CASSDVFYGYTF.

The CDR3 DNA is TGTGCCAGCAGTTTCCTACCGCGCTCAGGAGCGGGGGTGAACTACGAGCAGTACTTC. Translation: CASSFLPRSGAGVNYEQYF. The V call is TRBV27, the J call TRBJ2-7; 8 nucleotides line up with TRBD2. The CDR3 loop spans 19 amino acids. V was clipped by 3 bases and J by 3 bases; unmatched bases: 19. Germline V gives CDR1 MNHEY, CDR2 SMNVEV (reference sequence).

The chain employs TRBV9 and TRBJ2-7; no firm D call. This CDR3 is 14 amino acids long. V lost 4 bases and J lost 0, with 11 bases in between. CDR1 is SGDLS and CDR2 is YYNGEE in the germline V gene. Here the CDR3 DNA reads TGTGCCAGCAGCCCGAGTGTTAACTCCTACGAGCAGTACTTC. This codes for CASSPSVNSYEQYF.